Listed below are T cell receptor beta chains from one sample, sequenced in a study of blood T cell repertoires in COVID-19. Here immunoSEQ multiplex PCR was the method, and the copy in TCRdb shows in-frame clones only, minus some. Found here are roughly 140,000 clones, approximately 90% of them singletons; the top ten hold about 4.1%. Sequencing was carried out using peripheral blood. The origin of the receptors is a woman in her sixties with active or convalescent COVID-19. CDR3s include the opening cysteine and the closing phenylalanine or tryptophan. Fields, in order: J gene, V gene, clone size, D gene, CDR3 DNA, CDR3 protein. D genes are given only for firm matches. A row's size may be missing; if present it is once, few, many or a size class.

>TRBJ2-6|TRBV6-5|.|.
TGTGCCAGCACCTCAGGGGGGGCCAACGTCCTGACTTTC
CASTSGGANVLTF
>TRBJ2-3|TRBV6-2/TRBV6-3|few|TRBD1
TGTGCCAGCAGTTACGACGTTCGGGACAGAAGCACAGATACGCAGTATTTT
CASSYDVRDRSTDTQYF
>TRBJ2-3|TRBV28|few|.
TGTGCCAGCAGTCAGCCTAGCGCTCTGACAGATACGCAGTATTTT
CASSQPSALTDTQYF
>TRBJ2-3|TRBV30|.|.
TGTGCCTGGAGTGTACTAGACGATACGCAGTATTTT
CAWSVLDDTQYF
>TRBJ2-7|TRBV7-9|.|.
TGTGCCAGCAGCGTTGAGCCAGACGGGACAAGCAATCGCTACGAGCAGTACTTC
CASSVEPDGTSNRYEQYF
>TRBJ1-2|TRBV27|.|TRBD1
TGTGCCAGCAGTTTAGGACAGGGGGGTAACTATGGCTACACCTTC
CASSLGQGGNYGYTF
>TRBJ2-2|TRBV9|.|.
TGTGCCAGCAGCAAGACTCAGGGAATCGGGGAGCTGTTTTTT
CASSKTQGIGELFF
>TRBJ1-1|TRBV11-2|few|TRBD1
TGTGCCAGCAGCCGACAGGGTACTGAAGCTTTCTTT
CASSRQGTEAFF
>TRBJ2-2|TRBV5-4|many|.
TGTGCCAGCAGCTTGTATGGGCCGGCCGGGGAGCTGTTTTTT
CASSLYGPAGELFF
>TRBJ1-1|TRBV9|once|.
TGTGCCAGCAGCACCCATACGGGGAAGAACACTGAAGCTTTCTTT
CASSTHTGKNTEAFF
>TRBJ1-1|TRBV11-1|.|TRBD1
TGTGCCAGCAGCCCGAGGACAGGGAATCGTGCTGAAGCTTTCTTT
CASSPRTGNRAEAFF
>TRBJ2-2|TRBV7-7|.|TRBD1
TGTGCTAGCAGCAAATTAGGGGGGACAGGGGACACCGGGGAGCTGTTTTTT
CASSKLGGTGDTGELFF
>TRBJ2-5|TRBV6-5|.|TRBD2
TGTGCCAGCAGTAGCGGGGGGGAAGAGACCCAGTACTTC
CASSSGGEETQYF
>TRBJ1-1|TRBV14|.|.
TGTGCCAGCAGCAGAGGTTTCGACACTGAAGCTTTCTTT
CASSRGFDTEAFF
>TRBJ2-7|TRBV25-1|.|.
TGTGCCAGCAGGCCCTTAAGGGGCTCCTACGAGCAGTACTTC
CASRPLRGSYEQYF
>TRBJ1-2|TRBV6-6|.|TRBD1
TGTGCCAGCAGTCTCGGACAGGCGGACTATGGCTACACCTTC
CASSLGQADYGYTF
>TRBJ2-3|TRBV3-1/TRBV3-2|.|TRBD2
TGTGCCAGCAGCCCATCCGGGACTAGCAGGTATACGCAGTATTTT
CASSPSGTSRYTQYF
>TRBJ1-1|TRBV6-4|.|.
TGTGCCAGCAGGATGGACAGCAACACTGAAGCTTTCTTT
CASRMDSNTEAFF
>TRBJ1-2|TRBV2|.|.
TGTGCCAGCAGTGGGATGACAACTAACTATGGCTACACCTTC
CASSGMTTNYGYTF
>TRBJ1-5|TRBV5-5|.|.
TGTGCCAGCAGCTTTGGAGGGGATCAGCCCCAGCATTTT
CASSFGGDQPQHF
>TRBJ2-1|TRBV4-3|.|TRBD2
TGCGCCAGCAGCCAAGAGGTGACGGGGGGTTACAATGAGCAGTTCTTC
CASSQEVTGGYNEQFF
>TRBJ1-5|TRBV7-9|.|.
TGTGCCAGCAACACCAACAGGGAGCAGCCCCAGCATTTT
CASNTNREQPQHF
>TRBJ1-1|TRBV18|.|.
TGTGCCAGCTCACCAGAGCCGGGAGCCACTGAAGCTTTCTTT
CASSPEPGATEAFF
>TRBJ2-3|TRBV20-1|.|.
TGCAGTGCTAGTCAGGGGACAACTAGCACAGATACGCAGTATTTT
CSASQGTTSTDTQYF
>TRBJ2-7|TRBV7-2|.|.
TGTGCCAGCGGGCTCCGAATGGGAGGGCAGTACTTC
CASGLRMGGQYF
>TRBJ2-2|TRBV7-8|.|.
TGTGCCAGTCGTGAGCTAAACGGGGAGCTGTTTTTT
CASRELNGELFF
>TRBJ2-7|TRBV7-8|.|.
TGTGCCAGCAGCTGGCAAACGGACAGATTGGTCTTC
CASSWQTDRLVF
>TRBJ2-3|TRBV30|.|TRBD2
TGTGCCTGGAGCCGATTCGTGGGGGGGAGCACAGATACGCAGTATTTT
CAWSRFVGGSTDTQYF
>TRBJ1-6|TRBV4-1|.|TRBD1
TGCGCCAGCAGCTTAACAGGGGGCGCCGGCACCAGTTCACCCCTCCACTTT
CASSLTGGAGTSSPLHF
>TRBJ1-3|TRBV5-1|.|TRBD1
TGCGCCAGCAGCGAGACAGGGAGCTCTGGAAACACCATATATTTT
CASSETGSSGNTIYF
>TRBJ2-7|TRBV5-8|.|TRBD1
TGTGCCAGCAGGGTGGGACAGTCCTACGAGCAGTACTTC
CASRVGQSYEQYF
>TRBJ2-3|TRBV3-1/TRBV3-2|.|TRBD2
TGTGCCAGCAGCCAACGGAGGGCGGGGGGCGGAGATACGCAGTATTTT
CASSQRRAGGGDTQYF
>TRBJ2-7|TRBV7-3|.|TRBD2
TGTGCCAGCAGCCATACGGGGGGTTACGAGCAGTACTTC
CASSHTGGYEQYF
>TRBJ2-3|TRBV12-5|.|.
TGTGCTAGTGGTCGTGGAGGCAGCACAGATACGCAGTATTTT
CASGRGGSTDTQYF
>TRBJ2-3|TRBV6-2/TRBV6-3|once|.
TGTGCCAGCAGTTACGAGGACTATACTCTCACAGATACGCAGTATTTT
CASSYEDYTLTDTQYF
>TRBJ2-2|TRBV11-2|.|.
TGTGCCAGCAGCTTAGCGTCAGTAAACACCGGGGAGCTGTTTTTT
CASSLASVNTGELFF
>TRBJ2-3|TRBV11-2|.|.
TGTGCCAGCAGCTTACAGCGGTTCACAGATACGCAGTATTTT
CASSLQRFTDTQYF
>TRBJ1-1|TRBV5-8|.|.
TGTGCCAGCAGCTTGTTCCAGGAAGCTTTCTTT
CASSLFQEAFF
>TRBJ2-7|TRBV30|.|TRBD1
TGTGCCTGGATGAGGGGGCTCTACGAGCAGTACTTC
CAWMRGLYEQYF
>TRBJ2-2|TRBV27|.|.
TGTGCCAGCAGTTTGACTGGGAACACCGGGGAGCTGTTTTTT
CASSLTGNTGELFF
>TRBJ2-2|TRBV10-2|.|.
TGCGCCAGCAGTGATGGTCAGGGTGTTTTCGGGGAGCTGTTTTTT
CASSDGQGVFGELFF
>TRBJ2-2|TRBV5-1|once|.
TGCGCCAGCAGCTTGGGGGCCACCGGGGAGCTGTTTTTT
CASSLGATGELFF
>TRBJ1-1|TRBV19|.|.
TGTGCCAGTAGTATTGGGCAGGGGAACACTGAAGCTTTCTTT
CASSIGQGNTEAFF
>TRBJ2-5|TRBV30|.|.
TGTGCCTGGGGCAAAGAGACCCAGTACTTC
CAWGKETQYF
>TRBJ2-3|TRBV5-6|.|TRBD2
TGTGCCAGCAGTATAGCGGGGGGGGGCACAGATACGCAGTATTTT
CASSIAGGGTDTQYF
>TRBJ2-3|TRBV12-3/TRBV12-4|.|.
TGTGCCAGCAGTTTCGGGGGTACGCAGTATTTT
CASSFGGTQYF
>TRBJ1-2|TRBV4-2|.|TRBD1
TGTGCCAGCAGCCTGGGACAGGGGTATGGCTACACCTTC
CASSLGQGYGYTF
>TRBJ2-1|TRBV5-4|.|TRBD2
TGTGCCAGCAGCCGAGAGGCGGGGGAGTACAATGAGCAGTTCTTC
CASSREAGEYNEQFF
>TRBJ1-5|TRBV6-2/TRBV6-3|.|.
TGTGCCAGCAGTCTCCCCAGGCTCAATCAGCCCCAGCATTTT
CASSLPRLNQPQHF
>TRBJ2-3|TRBV13|.|TRBD2
TGTGCCAGCAGCTTAGGCCGGCCAATGGTGACTAGCGGGAGCACAGATACGCAGTATTTT
CASSLGRPMVTSGSTDTQYF
>TRBJ2-3|TRBV6-4|once|.
TGTGCCAGCAGTGACGGGGGCCTCACAGATACGCAGTATTTT
CASSDGGLTDTQYF